The 13 T cell receptor beta chains below all came from one sample that was sequenced in a study of glioma-infiltrating T cells after dendritic cell vaccination. Specified time point: after dendritic cell vaccination, including at tumor progression/relapse. Clones were sequenced by immunoSEQ multiplex PCR, and TCRdb holds only the in-frame ones, with some missing. The sample includes 72,000 or so clones, about nine tenths seen only once; the top ten take 2% to 2.5%. Sequencing used blood, obtained after dendritic cell vaccination. These receptors came from a human donor with glioblastoma.

This chain uses TRBV7-9 with TRBJ1-2; no clear D. Germline V gives CDR1 SEHNR, CDR2 FQNEAQ (reference sequence). This CDR3 comprises 15 residues. With 7 bases removed from V and 8 bases from J, the gap between germline ends came to 23 bases. DNA for the CDR3: TGTGCCAGCATAGAATCGGGAAAGAGATCGGGAGGCTACACCTTC. Its translation: CASIESGKRSGGYTF.

J is TRBJ2-3 and V is TRBV5-1, with a possible D match to TRBD1 (6 bases). This CDR3 region has 15 residues. Germline CDR1 is SGHRS and CDR2 is YFSETQ. Trimming took off 3 bases at V and 1 base at J, with 12 bases between the two ends. CDR3 residues: CASSSVDRRTDTQYF. The CDR3 DNA reads TGCGCCAGCAGCTCGGTCGACAGGCGCACAGATACGCAGTATTTT.

The chain recombines TRBV7-2 with TRBJ2-3; 8 nucleotides match TRBD2. The germline CDR1 and CDR2 sequences are SGHTA and FQGNSA. This CDR3 is 15 amino acids long. Trimming removed 7 bases from V and 0 bases from J; junction bases left unmatched: 6. CDR3 protein: CASTGGGWSTDTQYF. The CDR3 region has the DNA TGTGCCAGCACTGGCGGGGGGTGGAGCACAGATACGCAGTATTTT.

This chain connects TRBV28 to TRBJ2-7; 9 bases are a match to TRBD1. The trim removed 6 bases at V and 5 bases at J, leaving 11 bases unmatched. CDR1 is MDHEN, CDR2 SYDVKM, per germline. This CDR3 has 15 amino acids. CDR3 in amino acids: CASRAPGQGVHEQYF. The CDR3 DNA reads TGTGCCAGCAGAGCCCCGGGACAGGGTGTCCACGAGCAGTACTTC.

Comments on this clone: This CDR3 is also generated by other DNA sequences in the sample. This sequence joins TRBV10-3 and TRBJ2-7, with TRBD2 as a possible D gene (5 bases). The CDR3 spans 13 residues. V lost 3 bases, J lost 7 bases, and 13 bases lay in between. Germline CDR1 and CDR2: ENHRY and SYGVKD. This CDR3 is CAISDARAGEQYF. The CDR3 DNA reads TGTGCCATCAGTGATGCCCGGGCGGGTGAGCAGTACTTC.

The V call is TRBV12-5, the J call TRBJ2-3; 7 positions match TRBD1. The CDR3 totals 16 residues. Germline V lookup: CDR1 LGHNT, CDR2 FRNRAP. V dropped 1 base and J dropped 0; count of bases not matched to a gene: 4. DNA for the CDR3: TGTGCTAGTGGTTTGGCACGGGACAGTAGCACAGATACGCAGTATTTT. Amino acids: CASGLARDSSTDTQYF. The full variable domain, its missing parts supplied by reference TRBV12-5 and TRBJ2-3, is DARVTQTPRHKVTEMGQEVTMRCQPILGHNTVFWYRQTMMQGLELLAYFRNRAPLDDSGMPKDRFSAEMPDATLATLKIQPSEPRDSAVYFCASGLARDSSTDTQYFGPGTRLTVL.

The rearrangement links TRBV29-1 to TRBJ1-2; D remains unclear. V shed 4 bases and J shed 5 bases, with 14 bases lying between them. CDR3 size: 13 residues. Looked up from germline, CDR1 is SQVTM and CDR2 is ANQGSEA. This CDR3 is CSVAAPTYYGYTF. The CDR3 DNA reads as TGCAGCGTTGCGGCCCCGACATATTATGGCTACACCTTC.

V usage is TRBV29-1 and J usage is TRBJ2-3; 7 bases are shared with TRBD2. The CDR3 has 18 amino acids. V trimming: 5 bases; J trimming: 1 base; junction bases outside the gene matches: 18. The germline gives CDR1 SQVTM, CDR2 ANQGSEA. DNA for the CDR3: TGCAGCGTTCATGGGGTTTGGAAAAAGCGGGACCGCACAGATACGCAGTATTTT. Translating gives CSVHGVWKKRDRTDTQYF.

A single count supports this clone. CDR3 sequence (DNA): TGTGCCAGCAGCAAATTGAGGGGGGGTGGATGCAATGAGCAGTTCTTC. This gives the protein CASSKLRGGGCNEQFF. V and J are TRBV21-1 and TRBJ2-1; the tabulated D call, TRBD2, remains unverified against the DNA. TRBV21-1 is a recognized pseudogene. This CDR3 is 16 amino acids long.

This clone was seen only a few times. The chain uses TRBV5-1 and TRBJ2-2; perhaps TRBD2 as D (5 bases). V shed 7 bases and J shed 5 bases, with 15 bases lying between them. The V gene's germline CDR1 is SGHRS and CDR2 YFSETQ. The CDR3 loop spans 14 amino acids. CDR3 residues: CASRTSVETGELFF. In DNA, the CDR3 is TGCGCCAGCCGTACTAGTGTTGAGACCGGGGAGCTGTTTTTT.

The CDR3 nucleotides are TGCGCCAGCAGCCCGGCTGGTAGCGGGGGGCGGGCCTACAATGAGCAGTTCTTC. It specifies CASSPAGSGGRAYNEQFF. The V and J genes are TRBV5-1 and TRBJ2-1; 10 positions match TRBD2. Trimming at V came to 4 bases and at J to 2 bases, leaving 12 bases not matched to a gene. Looked up from germline, CDR1 is SGHRS and CDR2 is YFSETQ. This CDR3 region has 18 residues.

The chain recombines TRBV6-5 with TRBJ2-1; D not certain. Trimming took 6 bases from V and 2 from J, leaving 8 bases between them. From germline, CDR1 is MNHEY and CDR2 SVGAGI. The CDR3 is made up of 13 amino acids. The CDR3 bases are TGTGCCAGCAGCTCTAACGCCTACAATGAGCAGTTCTTC. Translated: CASSSNAYNEQFF.

The CDR3, as DNA: TGCAGCGTTAAGGGACAGCATGGGGCCAACGTCCTGACTTTC. Translating it yields CSVKGQHGANVLTF. The chain carries TRBV29-1 and TRBJ2-6; 7 bases are shared with TRBD1. This CDR3 contains 14 residues. V trimming: 5 bases; J trimming: 3 bases; junction bases outside the gene matches: 4. From germline, CDR1 is SQVTM and CDR2 ANQGSEA.